This passage covers 23 T cell receptor beta chains from one sample sequenced in a study of cytomegalovirus exposure and HLA in healthy donors. Use of 60 Vbeta and 13 Jbeta primers characterized the PCR. Libraries were prepared by immunoSEQ multiplex PCR; TCRdb keeps only in-frame clonotypes and omits some of them. This sample has 90,000 to 110,000 clones, with about four fifths found just once. Sequenced: PBMCs. These receptor sequences come from a man aged 25 to 40 in good health and CMV-seronegative.

This chain links TRBV5-1 with TRBJ1-3; D unclear. Trimming stripped 4 bases from V and 0 bases from J, with 14 bases between. The CDR3 loop spans 16 amino acids. CDR1 SGHRS and CDR2 YFSETQ come from the germline V gene. CDR3 coding DNA: TGCGCCAGCAGCCCGGGATCGGGCCTCTCTGGAAACACCATATATTTT. Protein sequence: CASSPGSGLSGNTIYF.

The CDR3 sequence: CASGTSGYYEQYF. Here the CDR3 DNA reads TGTGCCAGCGGGACTAGCGGGTACTACGAGCAGTACTTC. The chain has TRBV5-4 and TRBJ2-7; 12 bases match TRBD2. CDR3 length: 13 amino acids. Germline trimming cut 7 bases from V and 3 bases from J; bases unmatched to any gene: 2. CDR1 is SGHNT, CDR2 YYREEE, per germline (reference sequence).

The V and J genes are TRBV29-1 and TRBJ2-1; perhaps TRBD1 as D (5 bases). The CDR3 is 14 amino acids. Between the trimmed V and J ends, which lost 5 bases and 0 bases, there was a span of 11 bases. Germline V CDR1 and CDR2: SQVTM, ANQGSEA. The CDR3 here is CSVTDSSSYNEQFF. The CDR3 DNA follows: TGCAGCGTTACTGACAGTAGCTCCTACAATGAGCAGTTCTTC.

The chain has TRBV9 and TRBJ2-1, with D possibly matching TRBD2 (6 bases). The ends were cut back, 0 bases at V and 2 bases at J, with 9 bases in the middle. CDR1 is SGDLS and CDR2 is YYNGEE in the germline V gene. The CDR3 extends over 15 amino acids. The CDR3 DNA follows: TGTGCCAGCAGCGTAGTTAGCGGTGCCTACAATGAGCAGTTCTTC. It translates to CASSVVSGAYNEQFF.

V is TRBV4-1 and J is TRBJ1-1, with 7 nucleotides matching TRBD1. The CDR3 has 11 residues. Trimming removed 4 bases from V and 9 bases from J; junction bases left unmatched: 2. Germline assignment: CDR1 MGHRA and CDR2 YSYEKL. The DNA of the CDR3 is TGCGCCAGCAGCCTGGACAGGAAAGCTTTCTTT. Its protein is CASSLDRKAFF.

The chain is built from TRBV7-8 and TRBJ1-2, with TRBD1 identical over 10 bases. The CDR3 contains 15 residues. Germline V gene sequence: CDR1 SGHVS, CDR2 FQNEAQ. With V trimmed by 1 base and J by 1 base, 0 bases remained unmatched. CDR3 sequence (DNA): TGTGCCAGCAGCTTAGGGACAGGGGGTAACTATGGCTACACCTTC. The encoded protein is CASSLGTGGNYGYTF.

The chain recombines TRBV7-2 with TRBJ1-5, with D maybe TRBD1 (6 bases). V lost 5 bases and J lost 4, with 18 bases in between. Per germline, CDR1 SGHTA and CDR2 FQGNSA. This CDR3 has 16 residues. The CDR3 sequence is CASSRLQGSGNQPQHF. DNA for the CDR3: TGTGCCAGCAGCCGACTACAGGGTTCGGGGAATCAGCCCCAGCATTTT.

The gene calls are TRBV10-1 and TRBJ2-3, with 7 bases fitting TRBD1. V shed 3 bases, J shed 5 bases, and the junction held 2 bases outside the gene matches. Germline values: CDR1 WNHNN, CDR2 SYGVQD (reference sequence). This CDR3 has 13 residues. The CDR3: CASSDDREDTQYF. The CDR3 coding sequence is TGCGCCAGCAGTGACGACAGGGAAGATACGCAGTATTTT.

The V call is TRBV7-6, the J call TRBJ2-1; maybe TRBD1 (6 bases). Between the trimmed V and J ends, which lost 2 bases and 7 bases, there was a span of 15 bases. The CDR3 has 15 residues. Germline V CDR1 and CDR2: SGHVS, FNYEAQ. The CDR3 DNA is TGTGCCAGCAGCTTAATGGCGGACAGATTGAATGAGCAGTTCTTC. Translated, it gives CASSLMADRLNEQFF. The full variable domain, in which reference TRBV7-6 and TRBJ2-1 provide the parts outside the CDR3, is GAGVSQSPRYKVTKRGQDVALRCDPISGHVSLYWYRQALGQGPEFLTYFNYEAQQDKSGLPNDRFSAERPEGSISTLTIQRTEQRDSAMYRCASSLMADRLNEQFFGPGTRLTVL.

CDR3 amino acids: CASLPHIRGFADTQYF. The DNA for the CDR3 is TGTGCCAGCCTGCCGCACATTAGGGGTTTCGCAGATACGCAGTATTTT. V usage is TRBV27 and J usage is TRBJ2-3, with a tentative D call TRBD1 (5 bases). V was cut by 8 bases and J by 4 bases, with 22 bases left in between. CDR1 MNHEY and CDR2 SMNVEV come from the germline V gene (reference sequence). This CDR3 comprises 16 residues.

The chain uses TRBV9 and TRBJ2-1, with TRBD2 matching 10 bases. This CDR3 comprises 18 residues. CDR1 is SGDLS, CDR2 YYNGEE, per germline. V was clipped by 0 bases and J by 4 bases; unmatched bases: 10. The CDR3 here is CASSVGGLAELGYNEQFF. The CDR3 nucleotides read TGTGCCAGCAGCGTAGGAGGACTAGCGGAGTTAGGGTACAATGAGCAGTTCTTC.

The rearrangement links TRBV19 to TRBJ2-3; D uncertain. Deletions cut 7 bases from V and 0 bases from J, with 8 bases between. There are 13 residues in the CDR3. From germline, CDR1 is LNHDA and CDR2 SQIVND (reference sequence). CDR3 in amino acids: CASNSLSTDTQYF. The CDR3 DNA sequence: TGTGCCAGTAATTCCTTGAGCACAGATACGCAGTATTTT.

In its sample, this clone was seen once. J is TRBJ2-1 and V is TRBV9; D not resolved. Germline-derived CDR1 and CDR2 are SGDLS and YYNGEE. This CDR3 spans 15 amino acids. The V and J ends lost 3 bases and 8 bases respectively, with 18 bases between them. CDR3 DNA: TGTGCCAGCAGCGCGCATCATAAAACGGCGGATGAGCAGTTCTTC. Its protein product is CASSAHHKTADEQFF.

The chain has TRBV6-5 and TRBJ2-5; the D gene is possibly TRBD2 (5 bases). V lost 4 bases and J lost 2, with 17 bases in between. The germline CDR1 and CDR2 sequences are MNHEY and SVGAGI. This CDR3 contains 16 residues. For the CDR3, the DNA is TGTGCCAGCAGTTCAGAGGGAACTAGACCACAAGAGACCCAGTACTTC. Residues: CASSSEGTRPQETQYF.

This chain joins TRBV4-3 and TRBJ1-1, with D hard to call. The CDR3 is 14 amino acids. Germline-derived CDR1 and CDR2 are LGHNA and YSLEER. V lost 4 bases and J 3 bases, leaving 12 bases between the germline ends. The CDR3 DNA reads as TGCGCCAGCAGCCCCCAGGTGGTTTACACTGAAGCTTTCTTT. Its translation: CASSPQVVYTEAFF.

This chain links TRBV5-1 with TRBJ1-2; D gene unclear. From germline, CDR1 is SGHRS and CDR2 YFSETQ. Trimming pared 4 bases from V and 1 base from J, leaving 14 bases between. This CDR3 has 15 amino acids. Here the CDR3 DNA reads TGCGCCAGCAGCCCGGAGTCCCGGATTAACTATGGCTACACCTTC. This encodes CASSPESRINYGYTF.

The CDR3 sequence is CASSYDSPGNQPQHF. The DNA for the CDR3 is TGCGCCAGCAGTTATGACAGTCCCGGCAATCAGCCCCAGCATTTT. J is TRBJ1-5 and V is TRBV5-1; weak D call: TRBD1 (5 bases). V lost 5 bases, J lost 2 bases, and 14 bases lay in between. Germline lookup yields CDR1 SGHRS and CDR2 YFSETQ. The CDR3 has 15 amino acids.

The CDR3 protein is CASGRASNTEAFF. The CDR3 bases are TGTGCCAGCGGCAGGGCGAGCAACACTGAAGCTTTCTTT. The chain is built from TRBV6-5 and TRBJ1-1, with a possible D match to TRBD1 (5 bases). Germline V gene sequence: CDR1 MNHEY, CDR2 SVGAGI. The CDR3 has 13 amino acids. With 8 bases removed from V and 2 bases from J, the gap between germline ends came to 12 bases.

This chain links TRBV5-4 with TRBJ2-3; 9 bases line up with TRBD1. This CDR3 is 15 amino acids long. The germline V gene encodes CDR1 SGHNT and CDR2 YYREEE (reference sequence). Trimming removed 4 bases from V and 3 bases from J; junction bases left unmatched: 6. The CDR3: CASSPGTGRTDTQYF. The CDR3 DNA follows: TGTGCCAGCAGCCCTGGGACAGGGCGGACAGATACGCAGTATTTT.

CDR3 sequence reads: CASSGAGGETQYF. The CDR3 DNA sequence: TGTGCCAGCAGTGGCGCAGGGGGAGAGACCCAGTACTTC. The chain is built from TRBV9 and TRBJ2-5, with TRBD1 matching over 7 bases. This CDR3 region has 13 residues. Looked up from germline, CDR1 is SGDLS and CDR2 is YYNGEE. V lost 5 bases and J lost 4; bases outside the gene matches: 5.

This clone has just one count. The chain is built from TRBV6-6 and TRBJ1-1; D may be TRBD1 (6 bases). CDR3 length: 11 amino acids. Trimming left V 6 bases short and J 7 bases short, with 9 bases between. CDR1 and CDR2 (germline): MNHNY, SVGAGI (reference sequence). CDR3 residues: CASSRQVEAFF. In DNA, the CDR3 is TGTGCCAGCAGCCGACAGGTTGAAGCTTTCTTT.

The J gene is TRBJ2-7, the V gene TRBV6-5; D is perhaps TRBD1 (6 bases). Germline lookup yields CDR1 MNHEY and CDR2 SVGAGI. The CDR3 covers 13 residues. V lost 0 bases to trimming and J lost 3 bases, with 6 bases between them. In nucleotides, the CDR3 is TGTGCCAGCAGTTACTCGACAGGCTACGAGCAGTACTTC. It specifies CASSYSTGYEQYF.

V usage is TRBV7-9 and J usage is TRBJ1-5; D gene ambiguous. Trimming removed 2 bases from V and 8 bases from J, with 10 bases in between. CDR1 is SEHNR, CDR2 FQNEAQ, per germline (reference sequence). The length of the CDR3 is 13 residues. CDR3 nucleotide sequence: TGTGCCAGCAGCTTAAGATGGGGAGAGCCCCAGCATTTT. It codes for CASSLRWGEPQHF. The full variable domain, its missing parts supplied by reference TRBV7-9 and TRBJ1-5, is DTGVSQNPRHKITKRGQNVTFRCDPISEHNRLYWYRQTLGQGPEFLTYFQNEAQLEKSRLLSDRFSAERPKGSFSTLEIQRTEQGDSAMYLCASSLRWGEPQHFGDGTRLSIL.